Presented here are 28 T cell receptor beta chains from one specimen sequenced in a study of blood T cell repertoires in COVID-19. Sequencing used immunoSEQ multiplex PCR; TCRdb keeps in-frame clones, though not all of them. This repertoire shows about 100,000 clones, about 82% found once; its top ten account for around 15%. Sequenced sample: peripheral blood. These receptors all stem from a man aged 45-60 years with active or convalescent COVID-19.

CDR3 nucleotides: TGTGCCAGCAGTTTTAGAGGGGGCGAAGATGGCTACACCTTC. It is translated as CASSFRGGEDGYTF. The chain combines TRBV28 with TRBJ1-2; 7 positions match TRBD1. J lost 6 bases, V lost 3 bases, and 7 bases had no gene match. From germline, CDR1 is MDHEN and CDR2 SYDVKM. This CDR3 contains 14 residues.

V is TRBV19 and J is TRBJ2-2; D not resolved. CDR3 size: 18 residues. Trimming shortened V by 5 bases and J by 1 base, and 20 bases separated the two germline ends. CDR1 is LNHDA, CDR2 SQIVND, per germline (reference sequence). The CDR3 sequence is CASSDISFNSQNTGELFF. DNA of the CDR3: TGTGCCAGTAGTGACATCTCCTTCAACTCACAGAACACCGGGGAGCTGTTTTTT.

The gene calls are TRBV6-6 and TRBJ2-7, with a tentative D call TRBD2 (6 bases). The CDR3 has 14 amino acids. Germline lookup yields CDR1 MNHNY and CDR2 SVGAGI (reference sequence). Trimming left V 5 bases short and J 5 bases short, with 16 bases between. The CDR3 bases are TGTGCCAGCAGTGGGACTGTTATTTCTAACGAGCAGTACTTC. Protein: CASSGTVISNEQYF.

This clone was picked up a small number of times. The chain uses TRBV9 and TRBJ1-3; 7 positions agree with TRBD1. V shed 2 bases, J shed 2 bases, and the junction held 4 bases outside the gene matches. This CDR3 region has 15 residues. Germline-derived CDR1 and CDR2 are SGDLS and YYNGEE. CDR3 sequence reads: CASSVGTATGNTIYF. CDR3 nucleotide sequence: TGTGCCAGCAGCGTCGGGACAGCCACTGGAAACACCATATATTTT.

The V and J genes are TRBV19 and TRBJ1-2; no clear D. V was clipped by 10 bases and J by 8 bases, with 23 bases between them. Germline assignment: CDR1 LNHDA and CDR2 SQIVND (reference sequence). There are 14 residues in the CDR3. Here the CDR3 DNA reads TGTGCCACCCGAAACCTAGGACTGCCAATGGGCTACACCTTC. Translated, it gives CATRNLGLPMGYTF. The variable domain in full, completed from reference TRBV19 and TRBJ1-2, reads DGGITQSPKYLFRKEGQNVTLSCEQNLNHDAMYWYRQDPGQGLRLIYYSQIVNDFQKGDIAEGYSVSREKKESFPLTVTSAQKNPTAFYLCATRNLGLPMGYTFGSGTRLTVV.

The chain joins TRBV2 to TRBJ2-3; 9 nucleotides line up with TRBD2. CDR1 SNHLY and CDR2 FYNNEI come from the germline V gene. The CDR3 is 16 amino acids. Unmatched junction bases numbered 9, after V lost 6 bases and J lost 2 bases. DNA for the CDR3: TGTGCCAGCAGGCTCCTAGCGGGACCTAACACAGATACGCAGTATTTT. This gives the protein CASRLLAGPNTDTQYF.

This clone was detected ten times or more. The CDR3 sequence: CSVGWGGENEQFF. In DNA form, the CDR3 reads TGCAGCGTTGGGTGGGGTGGGGAGAATGAGCAGTTCTTC. The chain couples TRBV29-1 to TRBJ2-1; D might be TRBD2 (5 bases). This CDR3 contains 13 residues. The V gene's germline CDR1 is SQVTM and CDR2 ANQGSEA. Trimming removed 4 bases at V and 7 bases at J, with 14 bases between.

This chain links TRBV3-1 (or the pseudogene TRBV3-2) with TRBJ2-2, with TRBD2 matching 11 bases. Looked up from germline, CDR1 is LGHDT and CDR2 is YNNKEL (reference sequence). J gave up 3 bases and V 7 bases, and 4 bases lay outside the gene matches. The CDR3 is 15 residues long. DNA of the CDR3: TGTGCCAGCAAAACTAGCGGGAGACACACCGGGGAGCTGTTTTTT. Its translation is CASKTSGRHTGELFF.

This clone was seen only once. CDR3 amino acids: CAGRLDGTYEQYF. The CDR3 DNA reads TGTGCCGGAAGGCTGGACGGGACCTACGAGCAGTACTTC. The J gene is TRBJ2-7, the V gene TRBV2, with D possibly being TRBD2 (5 bases). The V and J ends lost 11 bases and 2 bases respectively, with 16 bases between them. The CDR3 is made up of 13 amino acids. Germline CDR1 SNHLY, CDR2 FYNNEI.

This rearrangement joins TRBV5-4 to TRBJ2-2; no firm D call. The germline V gene has CDR1 SGHNT and CDR2 YYREEE (reference sequence). The length of the CDR3 is 16 residues. The V gene lost 3 bases and the J gene lost 4 bases, with 16 bases spanning the gap. Written as DNA, the CDR3 is TGTGCCAGCAGCTCAAAAACTCAGGATTTCACCGGGGAGCTGTTTTTT. It yields the protein CASSSKTQDFTGELFF.

V gene TRBV2 combines with J gene TRBJ1-2, with D unclear. This CDR3 contains 13 residues. Germline CDR1 and CDR2: SNHLY and FYNNEI. Trimming took 6 bases from V and 1 from J, leaving 9 bases between them. DNA for the CDR3: TGTGCCAGCAGGGCCGATGGTAACTATGGCTACACCTTC. It translates to CASRADGNYGYTF.

V and J are TRBV5-1 and TRBJ2-5, with D hard to call. The V gene lost 4 bases and the J gene lost 5 bases, with 18 bases spanning the gap. The CDR3 spans 15 residues. Germline V gene lookup returns CDR1 SGHRS and CDR2 YFSETQ. The CDR3, as DNA: TGCGCCAGCAGCCCCCGCGAGGCCAACCGGGAGACCCAGTACTTC. It encodes CASSPREANRETQYF. The full variable domain, with the rest looked up from reference TRBV5-1 and TRBJ2-5, is KAGVTQTPRYLIKTRGQQVTLSCSPISGHRSVSWYQQTPGQGLQFLFEYFSETQRNKGNFPGRFSGRQFSNSRSEMNVSTLELGDSALYLCASSPREANRETQYFGPGTRLLVL.

The DNA for the CDR3 is TGCGCCAGCAGTGAGTCGAGCCAGGGCTACGAGCAGTACTTC. Protein: CASSESSQGYEQYF. This chain links TRBV10-2 with TRBJ2-7; D possibly corresponds to TRBD1 (5 bases). The germline V and J ends were trimmed by 0 bases and 3 bases, with 9 bases remaining between them. Germline CDR1 reads WSHSY; CDR2 reads SAAADI. The CDR3 covers 14 residues.

This chain links TRBV6-5 with TRBJ1-2; D perhaps matches TRBD1 (6 bases). Germline V CDR1 and CDR2: MNHEY, SVGAGI. V shed 8 bases and J shed 0 bases, with 16 bases lying between them. The CDR3 has 15 residues. This chain's CDR3 is CASGTMTVPNYGYTF. CDR3 bases: TGTGCCAGCGGGACAATGACCGTCCCTAACTATGGCTACACCTTC.

The genes are TRBV3-1 (or the pseudogene TRBV3-2) and TRBJ2-7; a weak D match, TRBD2 (5 bases). Trimming stripped 2 bases from V and 4 bases from J, with 15 bases between. This CDR3 is 15 amino acids long. The V gene's germline CDR1 is LGHDT and CDR2 YNNKEL (reference sequence). CDR3 loop: CASSQRASGIYEQYF. CDR3 in DNA: TGTGCCAGCAGCCAACGGGCGTCCGGGATTTACGAGCAGTACTTC.

The CDR3 DNA reads TGCGCCAGCAGCCACATAATCCGGGACAGGGTCCTTCGTAACTATGGCTACACCTTC. Its protein is CASSHIIRDRVLRNYGYTF. The gene calls are TRBV4-1 and TRBJ1-2; 9 bases fit TRBD1. Looked up from germline, CDR1 is MGHRA and CDR2 is YSYEKL. CDR3 length: 19 residues. The J segment lost 1 base and the V segment lost 3 bases, leaving 15 bases of the junction unmatched.

The rearrangement uses TRBV3-1 (or the pseudogene TRBV3-2) and TRBJ1-6; D is unclear. From germline, CDR1 is LGHDT and CDR2 YNNKEL (reference sequence). The CDR3 sequence is 13 residues long. V was shortened by 2 bases and J by 10 bases, with 9 bases between the two germline ends. Here the CDR3 DNA reads TGTGCCAGCAGCCAAAGTCGCGGCTCACCCCTCCACTTT. This translates into CASSQSRGSPLHF.

This chain links TRBV24-1 with TRBJ2-6; D possibly corresponds to TRBD1 (5 bases). V lost 2 bases and J lost 4, with 14 bases in between. This CDR3 region has 17 residues. The germline CDR1 and CDR2 sequences are KGHDR and SFDVKD. CDR3: CATSDSDSPGGANVLTF. DNA of the CDR3: TGTGCCACCAGTGATTCTGACAGCCCAGGAGGGGCCAACGTCCTGACTTTC.

This chain's CDR3 is CASSVGGNSGNTIYF. The CDR3 coding sequence is TGTGCCAGCAGCGTAGGCGGCAACTCTGGAAACACCATATATTTT. This rearrangement joins TRBV9 to TRBJ1-3; unclear D gene. Germline loops: CDR1 SGDLS, CDR2 YYNGEE. This CDR3 is 15 amino acids long. Trimming removed 0 bases from V and 0 bases from J, with 7 bases in between.

The chain joins TRBV5-1 to TRBJ2-7, with D tentatively TRBD2 (6 bases). V lost 1 base to trimming and J lost 2 bases, with 10 bases between them. Germline-derived CDR1 and CDR2 are SGHRS and YFSETQ. This CDR3 comprises 14 residues. The CDR3 nucleotides read TGCGCCAGCAGCTTGCATAGCGGAACCTACGAGCAGTACTTC. Residues: CASSLHSGTYEQYF.

V and J are TRBV2 and TRBJ1-2; 7 bases map to TRBD1. The CDR3 loop spans 12 amino acids. Germline V CDR1 and CDR2: SNHLY, FYNNEI. J was trimmed by 4 bases and V by 11 bases; bases with no gene match: 7. CDR3 protein: CACGQELYGYTF. CDR3 bases: TGTGCCTGTGGACAGGAACTCTATGGCTACACCTTC.

The CDR3 sequence is CASSLVLAGGVTGELFF. CDR3 nucleotide sequence: TGCGCCAGCAGCTTGGTACTCGCGGGAGGGGTCACCGGGGAGCTGTTTTTT. V and J are TRBV5-1 and TRBJ2-2; TRBD2 agrees at 9 bases. Germline assignment: CDR1 SGHRS and CDR2 YFSETQ. Trimming cost V 0 bases and J 4 bases; bases outside gene matches: 7. This CDR3 contains 17 residues.

The gene calls are TRBV7-8 and TRBJ2-7; 9 bases map to TRBD1. Germline V gene sequence: CDR1 SGHVS, CDR2 FQNEAQ. The CDR3 is made up of 14 amino acids. Losses at the gene ends were 7 bases for V and 3 bases for J; bases not matched to a gene: 7. The CDR3 protein is CASNPGTGIYEQYF. DNA for the CDR3: TGTGCCAGCAACCCCGGGACAGGGATCTACGAGCAGTACTTC.

The V and J genes are TRBV19 and TRBJ1-2, with D perhaps TRBD1 (6 bases). Germline CDR1 and CDR2: LNHDA and SQIVND (reference sequence). This CDR3 is built from 15 residues. Trimming took off 6 bases at V and 8 bases at J, with 22 bases between the two ends. CDR3 protein: CASRPAFGGARGYTF. The DNA for the CDR3 is TGTGCCAGTAGGCCTGCTTTTGGGGGGGCGCGAGGCTACACCTTC.

The rearrangement joins TRBV6-5 to TRBJ1-1; D is unresolved. The CDR3 extends over 13 amino acids. The germline V gene encodes CDR1 MNHEY and CDR2 SVGAGI. V was trimmed by 6 bases and J by 3 bases, leaving 11 bases between them. This CDR3 is CASRWSRDTEAFF. The CDR3 DNA follows: TGTGCCAGCAGGTGGTCTCGGGACACTGAAGCTTTCTTT.

The chain is built from TRBV29-1 and TRBJ2-7; no reliable D call. From germline, CDR1 is SQVTM and CDR2 ANQGSEA. Trimming left V 4 bases short and J 2 bases short, with 15 bases between. The CDR3 length is 14 residues. The CDR3 bases are TGCAGCGTTGTCCTCTCGGATCTAGCCTACGAGCAGTACTTC. Residues: CSVVLSDLAYEQYF.

V usage is TRBV9 and J usage is TRBJ1-5; a weak D match, TRBD1 (6 bases). The CDR3 has 15 residues. The ends were cut back, 0 bases at V and 7 bases at J, with 14 bases in the middle. Germline loops: CDR1 SGDLS, CDR2 YYNGEE. This CDR3 is CASSVGEGGVQPQHF. For the CDR3, the DNA is TGTGCCAGCAGCGTAGGGGAGGGGGGCGTGCAGCCCCAGCATTTT.

The CDR3 bases are TGTGCCAGCAGTGAAGAACCCAGCGGGATCTCCTACGAGCAGTACTTC. Translating it yields CASSEEPSGISYEQYF. The chain joins TRBV6-1 to TRBJ2-7; 7 bases align to TRBD2. With V trimmed by 1 base and J by 0 bases, 6 bases remained unmatched. CDR1 MNHNS and CDR2 SASEGT come from the germline V gene. The CDR3 is made up of 16 amino acids.